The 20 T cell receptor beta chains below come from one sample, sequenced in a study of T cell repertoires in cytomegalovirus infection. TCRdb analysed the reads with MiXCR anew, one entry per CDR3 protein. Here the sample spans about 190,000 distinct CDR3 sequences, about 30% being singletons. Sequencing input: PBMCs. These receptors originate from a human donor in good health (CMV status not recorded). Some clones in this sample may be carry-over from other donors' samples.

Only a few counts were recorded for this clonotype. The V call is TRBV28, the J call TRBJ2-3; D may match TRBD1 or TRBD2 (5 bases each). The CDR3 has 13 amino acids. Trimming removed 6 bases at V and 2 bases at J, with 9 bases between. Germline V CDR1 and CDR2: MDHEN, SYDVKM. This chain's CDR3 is CASSQGPTDTQYF. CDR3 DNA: TGTGCCAGCAGCCAGGGACCCACAGATACGCAGTATTTT.

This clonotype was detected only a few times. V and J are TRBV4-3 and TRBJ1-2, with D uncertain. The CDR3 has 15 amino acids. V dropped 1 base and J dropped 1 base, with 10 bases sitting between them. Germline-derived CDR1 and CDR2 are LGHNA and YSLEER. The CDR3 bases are TGCGCCAGCAGCCAAGGGCCTGCAGTTAACTATGGCTACACCTTC. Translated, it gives CASSQGPAVNYGYTF.

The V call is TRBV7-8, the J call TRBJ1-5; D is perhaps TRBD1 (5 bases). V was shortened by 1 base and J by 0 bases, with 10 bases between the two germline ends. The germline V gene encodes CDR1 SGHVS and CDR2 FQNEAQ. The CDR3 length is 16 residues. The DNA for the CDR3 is TGTGCCAGCAGCTTAGAACAGGCTTATAGCAATCAGCCCCAGCATTTT. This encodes CASSLEQAYSNQPQHF. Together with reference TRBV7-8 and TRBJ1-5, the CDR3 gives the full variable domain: GAGVSQSPRYKVAKRGQDVALRCDPISGHVSLFWYQQALGQGPEFLTYFQNEAQLDKSGLPSDRFFAERPEGSVSTLKIQRTQQEDSAVYLCASSLEQAYSNQPQHFGDGTRLSIL.

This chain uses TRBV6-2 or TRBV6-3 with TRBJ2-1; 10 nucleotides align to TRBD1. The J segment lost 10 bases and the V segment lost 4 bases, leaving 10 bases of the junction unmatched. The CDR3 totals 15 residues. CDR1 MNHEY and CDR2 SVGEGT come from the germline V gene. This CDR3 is CASSWRDRGGVEQFF. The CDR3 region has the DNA TGTGCCAGCAGTTGGAGGGACAGGGGTGGAGTAGAGCAGTTCTTC.

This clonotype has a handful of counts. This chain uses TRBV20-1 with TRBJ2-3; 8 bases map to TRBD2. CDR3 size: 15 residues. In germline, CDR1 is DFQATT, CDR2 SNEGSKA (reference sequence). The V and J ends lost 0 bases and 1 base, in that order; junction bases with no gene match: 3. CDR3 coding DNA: TGCAGTGCTAGAGATATGCGGGGGGGCACAGATACGCAGTATTTT. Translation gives CSARDMRGGTDTQYF.

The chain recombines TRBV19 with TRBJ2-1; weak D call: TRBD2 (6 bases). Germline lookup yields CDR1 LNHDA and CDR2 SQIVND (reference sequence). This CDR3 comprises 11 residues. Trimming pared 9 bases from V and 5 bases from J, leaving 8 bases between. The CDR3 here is CASGRHNEQFF. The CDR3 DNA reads TGTGCCAGCGGGAGACACAATGAGCAGTTCTTC.

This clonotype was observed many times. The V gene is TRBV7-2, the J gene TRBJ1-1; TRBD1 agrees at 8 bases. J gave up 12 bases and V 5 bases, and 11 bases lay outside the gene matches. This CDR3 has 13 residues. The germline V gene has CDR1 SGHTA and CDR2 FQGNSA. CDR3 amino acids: CASSASRQGLTFF. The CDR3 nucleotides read TGTGCCAGCAGCGCTAGCCGACAGGGGTTAACTTTCTTT.

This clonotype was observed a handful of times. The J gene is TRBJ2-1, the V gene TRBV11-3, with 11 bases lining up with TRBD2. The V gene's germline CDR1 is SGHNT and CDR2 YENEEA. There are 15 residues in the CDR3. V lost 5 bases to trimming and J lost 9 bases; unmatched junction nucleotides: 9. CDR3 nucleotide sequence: TGTGCCAGCAGCCCGTTAGCGGGGGGGCTTCCTGAGCAGTTCTTC. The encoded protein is CASSPLAGGLPEQFF.

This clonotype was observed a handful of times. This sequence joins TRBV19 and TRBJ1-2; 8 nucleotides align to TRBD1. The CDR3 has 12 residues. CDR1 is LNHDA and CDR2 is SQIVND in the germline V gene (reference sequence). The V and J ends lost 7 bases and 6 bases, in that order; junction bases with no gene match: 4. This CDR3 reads CASTLTGDGYTF. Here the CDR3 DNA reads TGTGCCAGTACCCTGACAGGGGATGGCTACACCTTC.

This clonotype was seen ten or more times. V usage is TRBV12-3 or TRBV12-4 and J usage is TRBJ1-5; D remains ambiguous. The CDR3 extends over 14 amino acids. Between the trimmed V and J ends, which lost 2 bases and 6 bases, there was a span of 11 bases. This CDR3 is CASSLTTSGQPQHF. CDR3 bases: TGTGCCAGCAGTTTAACTACCTCCGGTCAGCCCCAGCATTTT.

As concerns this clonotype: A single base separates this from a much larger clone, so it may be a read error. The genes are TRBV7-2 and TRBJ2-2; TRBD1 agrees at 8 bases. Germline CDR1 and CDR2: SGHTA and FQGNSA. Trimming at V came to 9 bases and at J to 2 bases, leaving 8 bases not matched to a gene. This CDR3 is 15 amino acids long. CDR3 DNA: TGTGCCAGAACCTCCGGGACAGGAAACACCGGGGAGCTGTTTTTT. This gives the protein CARTSGTGNTGELFF.

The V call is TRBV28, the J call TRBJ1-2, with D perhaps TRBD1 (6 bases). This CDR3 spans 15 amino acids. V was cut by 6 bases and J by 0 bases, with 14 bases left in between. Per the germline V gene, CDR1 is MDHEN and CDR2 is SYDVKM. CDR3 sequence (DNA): TGTGCCAGCAGGACGACAGGTACTTCTAACTATGGCTACACCTTC. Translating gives CASRTTGTSNYGYTF.

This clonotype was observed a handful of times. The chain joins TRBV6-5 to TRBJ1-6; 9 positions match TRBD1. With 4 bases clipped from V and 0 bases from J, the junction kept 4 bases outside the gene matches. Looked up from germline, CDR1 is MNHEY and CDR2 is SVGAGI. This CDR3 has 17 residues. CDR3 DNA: TGTGCCAGCAGTTTTTCGACAGGGGGCTCCTATAATTCACCCCTCCACTTT. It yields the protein CASSFSTGGSYNSPLHF.

The CDR3, as DNA: TGTGCCACCAGCTCACGACTAGCCGAGACCCAGTACTTC. Translation: CATSSRLAETQYF. This chain connects TRBV15 to TRBJ2-5, with TRBD2 matching over 7 bases. V dropped 5 bases and J dropped 5; count of bases not matched to a gene: 5. The CDR3 loop spans 13 amino acids. Germline V gives CDR1 LNHNV, CDR2 YYDKDF (reference sequence).

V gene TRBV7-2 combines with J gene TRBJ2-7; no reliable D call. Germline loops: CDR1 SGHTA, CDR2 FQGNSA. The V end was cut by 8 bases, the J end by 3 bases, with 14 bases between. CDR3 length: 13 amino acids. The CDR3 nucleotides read TGTGCCAGCGGTAGTAACTACAACTACGAGCAGTACTTC. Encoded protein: CASGSNYNYEQYF.

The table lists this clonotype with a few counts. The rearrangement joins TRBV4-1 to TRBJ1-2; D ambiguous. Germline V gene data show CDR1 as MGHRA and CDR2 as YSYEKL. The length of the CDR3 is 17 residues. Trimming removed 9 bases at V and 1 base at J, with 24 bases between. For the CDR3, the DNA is TGCGCCAGTACGGTGATGGGCCCGGACCGTTTTAACTATGGCTACACCTTC. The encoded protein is CASTVMGPDRFNYGYTF.

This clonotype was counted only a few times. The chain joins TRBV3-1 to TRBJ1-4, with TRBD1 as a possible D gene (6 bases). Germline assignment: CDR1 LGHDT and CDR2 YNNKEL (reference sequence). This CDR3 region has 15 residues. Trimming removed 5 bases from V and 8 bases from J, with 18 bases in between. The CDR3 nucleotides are TGTGCCAGCAGCTTACGTTCCGTGACAGGAGAAAAACTGTTTTTT. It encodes CASSLRSVTGEKLFF.

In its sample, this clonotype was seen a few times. The CDR3 protein is CASSLDIRGFQETQYF. The CDR3 nucleotides read TGTGCCAGCAGCTTAGATATAAGGGGTTTCCAAGAGACCCAGTACTTC. V gene TRBV7-9 combines with J gene TRBJ2-5, with a possible D match to TRBD1 (5 bases). The V gene lost 1 base and the J gene lost 1 base, with 13 bases spanning the gap. The CDR3 loop spans 16 amino acids. CDR1 is SEHNR, CDR2 FQNEAQ, per germline (reference sequence). Full variable domain (remainder filled in from reference TRBV7-9 and TRBJ2-5): DTGVSQNPRHKITKRGQNVTFRCDPISEHNRLYWYRQTLGQGPEFLTYFQNEAQLEKSRLLSDRFSAERPKGSFSTLEIQRTEQGDSAMYLCASSLDIRGFQETQYFGPGTRLLVL.

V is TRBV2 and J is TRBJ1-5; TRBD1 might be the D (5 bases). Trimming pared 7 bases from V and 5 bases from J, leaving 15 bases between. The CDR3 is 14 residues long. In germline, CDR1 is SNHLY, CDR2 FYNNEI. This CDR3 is CASIRGREDQPQHF. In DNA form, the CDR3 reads TGTGCCAGCATCCGAGGCAGGGAGGATCAGCCCCAGCATTTT.

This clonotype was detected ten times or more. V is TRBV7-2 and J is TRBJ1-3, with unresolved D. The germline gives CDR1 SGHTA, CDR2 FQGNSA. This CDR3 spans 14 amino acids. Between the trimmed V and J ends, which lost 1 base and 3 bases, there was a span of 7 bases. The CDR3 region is CASSLVGIGNTIYF. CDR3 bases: TGTGCCAGCAGCTTAGTAGGTATTGGAAACACCATATATTTT.